These 5 T cell receptor beta chains were sequenced from one sample in a study of CD8 T cells in ankylosing spondylitis. Overall study findings and caveats: Seemingly distinctive of ankylosing spondylitis blood was a TCR beta motif formed by eight highly homologous variants.

Antigens of these TCRs are unknown. MiXCR, run by TCRdb on the 5' RACE reads, gives a single entry per CDR3 protein. This sample has fewer than 250,000 distinct CDR3 sequences; 15% to 20% occur once, and the top ten carry roughly 42%. What was sequenced was blood, either unsorted or a sorted T cell fraction (not recorded which). These receptor sequences come from a male donor with ankylosing spondylitis.

This clonotype occurred a few times. The genes are TRBV12-3 or TRBV12-4 and TRBJ2-5; D might be TRBD1 or TRBD2, each matching 5 bases. The CDR3 contains 15 residues. With 2 bases removed from V and 5 bases from J, the gap between germline ends came to 15 bases. The CDR3 DNA reads TGTGCCAGCAGTTTAATGTTCCGGGGCGGGGAGACCCAGTACTTC. This gives the protein CASSLMFRGGETQYF.

This rearrangement joins TRBV7-9 to TRBJ2-7; D not certain. This CDR3 spans 16 amino acids. V was cut by 6 bases and J by 7 bases, with 25 bases left in between. Germline assignment: CDR1 SEHNR and CDR2 FQNEAQ (reference sequence). The CDR3 sequence: CASSWADGTAAREQYF. The CDR3 bases are TGTGCCAGCAGTTGGGCAGATGGAACAGCAGCACGGGAGCAGTACTTC.

This chain links TRBV27 with TRBJ1-5, with D unresolved. Trimming removed 3 bases at V and 5 bases at J, with 11 bases between. There are 14 residues in the CDR3. The germline V gene has CDR1 MNHEY and CDR2 SMNVEV (reference sequence). The CDR3 nucleotides are TGTGCCAGCAGTTTCAGGTGGGAAGATCAGCCCCAGCATTTT. This gives the protein CASSFRWEDQPQHF.

The chain joins TRBV4-1 to TRBJ1-1; TRBD1 aligns across 7 bases. Trimming removed 4 bases from V and 1 base from J; junction bases left unmatched: 9. Germline V CDR1 and CDR2: MGHRA, YSYEKL. CDR3 length: 16 amino acids. The CDR3 nucleotides read TGCGCCAGCAGCCCAAACCCAAGACAGGGGAACACTGAAGCTTTCTTT. Protein product: CASSPNPRQGNTEAFF.

This rearrangement joins TRBV4-2 to TRBJ2-1; a weak D match, TRBD2 (6 bases). Per the germline V gene, CDR1 is LGHNA and CDR2 is YNFKEQ. CDR3 length: 14 residues. V was pared by 4 bases and J by 9 bases, with 16 bases between. The CDR3 reads CASSPRGMTAEQFF. The CDR3, as DNA: TGTGCCAGCAGCCCGCGGGGTATGACAGCTGAGCAGTTCTTC.